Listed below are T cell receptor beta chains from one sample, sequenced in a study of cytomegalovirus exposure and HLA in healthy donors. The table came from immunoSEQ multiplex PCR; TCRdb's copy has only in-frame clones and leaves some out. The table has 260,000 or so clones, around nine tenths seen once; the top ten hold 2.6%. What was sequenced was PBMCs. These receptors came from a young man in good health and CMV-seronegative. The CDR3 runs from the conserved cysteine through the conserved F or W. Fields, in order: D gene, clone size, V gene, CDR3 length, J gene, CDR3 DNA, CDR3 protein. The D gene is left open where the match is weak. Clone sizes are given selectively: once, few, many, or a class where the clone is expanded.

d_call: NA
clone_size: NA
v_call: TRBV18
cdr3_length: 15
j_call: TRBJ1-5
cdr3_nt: TGTGCCAGCTCACCGCCGGGAGGGCCCAATCAGCCCCAGCATTTT
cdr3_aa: CASSPPGGPNQPQHF

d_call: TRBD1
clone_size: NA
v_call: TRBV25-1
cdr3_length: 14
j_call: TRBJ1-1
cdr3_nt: TGTGCCAGCAGTGGCCCACAGGGGGGGGCTGAAGCTTTCTTT
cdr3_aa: CASSGPQGGAEAFF

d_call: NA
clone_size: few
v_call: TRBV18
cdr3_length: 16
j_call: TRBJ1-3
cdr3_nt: TGTGCCAGCTCACCACGCCAGGCCTTATCTGGAAACACCATATATTTT
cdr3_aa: CASSPRQALSGNTIYF

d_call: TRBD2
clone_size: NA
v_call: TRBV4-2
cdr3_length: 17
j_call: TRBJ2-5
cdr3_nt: TGTGCCAGCAGCCAAGCCGGGACTAGCGGGAGGTTAGAGACCCAGTACTTC
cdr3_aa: CASSQAGTSGRLETQYF

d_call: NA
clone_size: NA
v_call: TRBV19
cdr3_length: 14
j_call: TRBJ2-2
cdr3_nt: TGTGCCAGTATCCCAGGGACGAACACCGGGGAGCTGTTTTTT
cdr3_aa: CASIPGTNTGELFF

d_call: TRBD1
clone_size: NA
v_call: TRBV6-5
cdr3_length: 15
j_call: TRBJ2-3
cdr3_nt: TGTGCCAGCAGTAGGACAGGGGAGGAGACAGATACGCAGTATTTT
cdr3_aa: CASSRTGEETDTQYF

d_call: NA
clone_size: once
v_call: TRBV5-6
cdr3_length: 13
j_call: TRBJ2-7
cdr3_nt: TGTGCCAGCAGCTTGCCGTATACCTACGAGCAGTACTTC
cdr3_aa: CASSLPYTYEQYF

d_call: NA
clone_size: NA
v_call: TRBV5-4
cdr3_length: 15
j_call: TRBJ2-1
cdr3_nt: TGTGCCAGCAGCCTAGAACTAACCTCCTACAATGAGCAGTTCTTC
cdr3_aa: CASSLELTSYNEQFF

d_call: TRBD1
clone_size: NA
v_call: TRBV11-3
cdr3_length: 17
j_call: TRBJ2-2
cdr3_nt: TGTGCCAGCAGCTTAGGGCCAGGGGGTTCGAACACCGGGGAGCTGTTTTTT
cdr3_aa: CASSLGPGGSNTGELFF

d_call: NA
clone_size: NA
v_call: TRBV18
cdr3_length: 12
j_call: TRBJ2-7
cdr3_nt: TGTGCCAGCTCACCCGGGGGATACGAGCAGTACTTC
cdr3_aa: CASSPGGYEQYF

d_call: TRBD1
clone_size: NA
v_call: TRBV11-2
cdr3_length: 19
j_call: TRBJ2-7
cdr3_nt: TGTGCCAGCAGGTCTCTCCAAAACAGGGGAATAGGTACATCCTACGAGCAGTACTTC
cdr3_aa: CASRSLQNRGIGTSYEQYF

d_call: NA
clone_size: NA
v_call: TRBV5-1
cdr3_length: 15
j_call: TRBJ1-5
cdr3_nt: TGCGCCAGCAGCTTGCAGGGAAATAGCAATCAGCCCCAGCATTTT
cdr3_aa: CASSLQGNSNQPQHF

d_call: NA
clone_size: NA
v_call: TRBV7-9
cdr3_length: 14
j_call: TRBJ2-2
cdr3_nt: TGTGCCAGAGGAGGGGACCGCCGAACCGGGGAGCTGTTTTTT
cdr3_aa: CARGGDRRTGELFF

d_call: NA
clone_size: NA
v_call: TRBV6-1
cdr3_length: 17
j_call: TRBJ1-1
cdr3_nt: TGTGCCAGCAGTGGGTTAGAATGGGGCAGGCCCTCCACTGAAGCTTTCTTT
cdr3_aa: CASSGLEWGRPSTEAFF